This TCR beta chain was captured by sequencing in a study of blood T cell repertoires in COVID-19. Using immunoSEQ multiplex PCR, the repertoire was profiled, and TCRdb retains in-frame clones only, with some absent. The data show fewer than 700,000 clones, roughly 91% seen once. This clone was recorded at least ten times. Germline values: CDR1 SGHAT, CDR2 FQNNGV. V dropped 1 base and J dropped 1 base, with 7 bases sitting between them. The CDR3 is 15 residues long. Source material: peripheral blood. The source of this sequence is a woman aged 45-65 years with COVID-19, enrolled during active disease. V and J are TRBV11-2 and TRBJ2-2; D gene ambiguous. The CDR3 DNA follows: TGTGCCAGCAGCTTAGTCTCCAGGAACACCGGGGAGCTGTTTTTT. Translated: CASSLVSRNTGELFF.